What follows is one T cell receptor beta chain and its context. Its cognate antigen is unknown. Sequenced by immunoSEQ multiplex PCR; TCRdb stores in-frame clones only, minus some. The sample records approximately 69,000 clones, just over 90% being singletons. This sample is part of a study of resident and recirculating memory T cells in vitiligo. Study context: Samples were epidermis from two lesional and two nonlesional sites, plus PBMCs. Whole samples, not sorted cells, were homogenized and used for genomic DNA extraction. Whole-study results and caveats: Vitiligo lesions lacked a unique dominant clone, and clonality varied. TCR sequences were not conserved across biopsy sites or patients.

The germline V gene has CDR1 MNHEY and CDR2 SMNVEV (reference sequence). Trimming removed 3 bases from V and 15 bases from J; junction bases left unmatched: 8. CDR3 length: 13 residues. The sequence derives from a male donor with vitiligo. The chain links TRBV27 to TRBJ2-1, with TRBD2 matching over 10 bases. Material: blood. Here the CDR3 reads CASSFPAGGPPFF. The CDR3 coding sequence is TGTGCCAGCAGTTTCCCAGCGGGGGGGCCCCCGTTCTTC.